By its share, the clone carrying this TCR beta chain is medium-sized. TCRdb re-derived calls from the PCR reads in MiXCR, one entry per CDR3 protein. Of 10,000 to 11,000 distinct CDR3 sequences listed, more than 25% are singletons. These data are taken from a study of immune characterization of retroperitoneal liposarcoma. Sequenced input: blood. The sequence came from a male donor with retroperitoneal liposarcoma.

CDR3 nucleotide sequence: TGCGCCAGCAGCTTGGGGCACATTAGGGGCACCGGGGAGCTGTTTTTT. The encoded protein is CASSLGHIRGTGELFF. The chain couples TRBV5-1 to TRBJ2-2; D is perhaps TRBD1 (5 bases). The CDR3 covers 16 residues. Trimming removed 0 bases at V and 4 bases at J, with 13 bases between. The germline CDR1 and CDR2 sequences are SGHRS and YFSETQ.